This T cell receptor (beta chain) was captured by sequencing in a study of blood T cell repertoires in COVID-19. A single count supports this clone. Per germline, CDR1 LGHDT and CDR2 YNNKEL (reference sequence). The CDR3 contains 13 residues. V lost 5 bases and J lost 1, with 7 bases in between. In the authors' methods: By means of reference gene primer amplification, nucleated cell counts were estimated. The data were produced by immunoSEQ multiplex PCR, yet TCRdb's version contains in-frame clones alone and is incomplete. V, J and clone size are those of that table, while D and trimming were read from the DNA. The table includes around 200,000 clones, more than 75% detected once.

The chain has TRBV3-1 (or the pseudogene TRBV3-2) and TRBJ2-3, with D maybe TRBD1 (5 bases). Sequencing used peripheral blood. The source is an elderly woman with acute or convalescent COVID-19. The CDR3, as DNA: TGTGCCAGCAGCGGCAGGGGCACAGATACGCAGTATTTT. It codes for CASSGRGTDTQYF.